This T cell receptor beta chain was profiled in a study of Graves' ophthalmopathy and Graves' hyperthyroidism (dated by TCRdb to about 2018). For the wider study: Peripheral blood was collected before any treatment was given, at the time of initial diagnosis. In total, 135 blood samples were TCR-sequenced: around 42 ophthalmopathy, approximately 75 hyperthyroidism and some 17 hyperthyroidism-to-ophthalmopathy patients. In about 6 hyperthyroidism patients, the T-cell repertoire of thyroid tissue was compared with the T-cell repertoire of blood. TCR beta repertoire signatures were used to distinguish Graves' ophthalmopathy from Graves' hyperthyroidism and to predict progression to ophthalmopathy. To explore V-J signatures that distinguish ophthalmopathy from hyperthyroidism, a discovery set of 90 to 100 patients was enrolled, made up of 40 to 45 with ophthalmopathy and roughly 57 with stable hyperthyroidism. Following sampling, methimazole starting at 30 mg daily was administered to hyperthyroidism patients, and high-dose intravenous methylprednisolone was administered to ophthalmopathy patients. An independent validation cohort was composed of about 20 hyperthyroidism patients and about 17 patients who later progressed from hyperthyroidism to ophthalmopathy. General conclusions and limits of the study: Most expanded thyroid clonotypes with a frequency above 0.001 also appeared in blood, which suggests that blood repertoires may reflect the immune response in the thyroid. In cross-validation, the 13-signature model distinguished ophthalmopathy from stable hyperthyroidism with 85% to 90% sensitivity and approximately 81% specificity, and in the test set the corresponding values were approximately 80% and 68%. No statistical method was used to predetermine the sample size, and group allocation was not hidden from the investigators. In validation, the model predicted ophthalmopathy progression with about 71% sensitivity and around 72% specificity; some 13 predicted patients were CT-confirmed with GO in a median of approximately six months.

For repertoire sequencing, the TCR beta CDR3 regions were amplified from RNA transcripts. The first round of RT-PCR was done with HTBI primers and the Qiagen OneStep RT-PCR kit, and was followed by a second round of multiplex PCR, then size selection and purification. The libraries underwent paired-end sequencing with 100 bp reads on an Illumina HiSeq2000. The authors processed their data as follows. SOAPnuke was used to process the reads, throwing out any read that had adapters, had uncalled bases, had a mean Phred below 15, or lacked an exact constant-primer or identifier match. High-quality paired reads were merged with COPE v1.2.5. Clonotypes were defined as unique nucleotide sequences and were aligned to IMGT TRB V, D and J references using MiTCR v1.1. Only V-J combinations with frequency above 0.0001 were analysed, covering about 99% of repertoires. For each V-J combination, a TCR clonal expansion and chaos score was defined as the ratio of F50 clonal expansion to chaos observed in the TCRdist matrix. Welch's t-statistics and random forest were used to narrow the features down to more than 10 V-J combinations, which were then fed into a naive Bayes classifier. The similarity between thyroid and blood repertoires was quantified using the Morisita-Horn index. TCRdb trimmed public reads at Q25 via fastp, called clones via MiXCR and kept in-frame beta chains. Each entry is one CDR3 protein sequence, shown with its most common DNA and genes. These V and J calls rely on TCRdb rather than the paper's analysis. This sample comprises about 740,000 distinct CDR3 sequences, around 40% of them detected only once. The ten largest clones take up 44% of the sample.

The ophthalmopathy patients had moderately to severely active disease, with a Clinical Activity Score of 3 or higher, a NOSPECS grade of 4 or higher, and a disease duration of less than 3 months. Patients with other autoimmune diseases, uncontrolled infections, pregnancy or lactation were excluded. Clinical symptoms, serum thyroxine, TRAb, thyroid ultrasound and orbital computed tomography formed the basis of the diagnosis. PBMCs were isolated from about 10 ml of fresh peripheral blood by Ficoll-Paque density gradient centrifugation. Total RNA was extracted with Trizol reagent and quality-checked on an Agilent 2100 Bioanalyzer. Comments on this clonotype: What this receptor recognizes is not known. There are no base qualities to consult, and no much larger clone falls within one base.

CDR3 length: 19 amino acids, cysteine to phenylalanine. Only CDR3 DNA remains: 57 bases, in frame from the first base. CDR1 and CDR2 are drawn from the germline V gene: MNHEY, SVGAGI. V sheds 2 bases and J sheds 4 bases, leaving 21 bases between their ends. The origin of this receptor is an adult man with Graves' ophthalmopathy. The V and J genes are TRBV6-5 and TRBJ2-6; possibly the D gene is TRBD1, per 6 matching bases. Sequencing was carried out using peripheral blood. The sequenced DNA is TGTGCCAGCAGTTACGCACCAAACAGGGAAGGTTCAGGGGCCAACGTCCTGACTTTC. Its protein is CASSYAPNREGSGANVLTF.